This TCR beta chain is from a study of T cell responses to AZD1222 COVID-19 vaccine. Data came from immunoSEQ multiplex PCR; TCRdb stores just in-frame clones and leaves some out. The sample consists of just under 150,000 clones, roughly nine tenths of them appearing once. V was cut by 3 bases and J by 4 bases, with 13 bases left in between. The CDR3 is 14 residues long. Germline V CDR1 and CDR2: SGDLS, YYNGEE. Note on this clone: Its antigen is not identified.

Findings of the study overall: Nearly half of unique spike-specific TCRs reportedly avoided B.1.351 and B.1.1.7 mutated regions. At baseline, just 5 or 6 AZD1222 recipients tested seropositive. Donor demographics were predominantly white British with a female majority; clonal diversity may be underestimated.

The genes are TRBV9 and TRBJ1-1; no firm D call. This specimen consisted of peripheral blood, obtained 28 days after the second AZD1222 dose. This sequence was found in an adult who received the AZD1222 COVID-19 vaccine. DNA for the CDR3: TGTGCCAGCAGCGCCGACGGCTACTTCACTGAAGCTTTCTTT. Protein: CASSADGYFTEAFF.